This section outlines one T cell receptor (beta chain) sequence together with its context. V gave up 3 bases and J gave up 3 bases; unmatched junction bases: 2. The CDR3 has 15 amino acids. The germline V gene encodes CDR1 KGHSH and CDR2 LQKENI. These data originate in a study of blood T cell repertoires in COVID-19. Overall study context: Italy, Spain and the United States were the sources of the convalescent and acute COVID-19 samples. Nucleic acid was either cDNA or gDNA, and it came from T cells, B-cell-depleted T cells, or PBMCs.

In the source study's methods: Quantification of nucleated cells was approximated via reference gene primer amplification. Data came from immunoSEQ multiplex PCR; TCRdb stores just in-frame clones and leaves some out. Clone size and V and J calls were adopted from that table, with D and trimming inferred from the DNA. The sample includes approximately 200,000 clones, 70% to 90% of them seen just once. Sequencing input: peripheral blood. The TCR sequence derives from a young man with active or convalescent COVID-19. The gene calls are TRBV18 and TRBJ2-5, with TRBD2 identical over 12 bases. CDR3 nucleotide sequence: TGTGCCAGCTCACCTCGACTAGCGGGAGAAGAGACCCAGTACTTC. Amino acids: CASSPRLAGEETQYF.